This T cell receptor beta chain was sequenced for a study of T cells in tuberculosis. Background on the study: In South Africa, adults with active tuberculosis were compared with IGRA-negative and latently infected IGRA-positive adolescents. Whole-study findings and limits: Active tuberculosis TCR-alpha repertoires lay closer to GMM-specific TCRs than IGRA-negative controls, suggesting clonal expansion.

This CDR3 spans 14 amino acids. Germline V gene sequence: CDR1 LNHDA, CDR2 SQIVND (reference sequence). V was trimmed by 9 bases and J by 4 bases, leaving 18 bases between them. Only in-frame clones appear in the TCRdb table, and some are missing; sequencing was by immunoSEQ multiplex PCR. In the table there are around 35,000 clones, 90% to 95% of which are singletons. Worth noting for this clone: The antigen remains undetermined.

The V gene is TRBV19, the J gene TRBJ1-2; D may be TRBD1 (5 bases). This TCR was sampled from a donor under 30 with latent tuberculosis or without tuberculosis infection. Some clones in this sample may be carry-over from other donors' samples. Source material: PBMCs. The CDR3 is CASAEQTAIYGYTF. CDR3 sequence (DNA): TGTGCCAGCGCTGAACAGACAGCCATCTATGGCTACACCTTC.